The 8 T cell receptor beta chains reported below all come from one sample, sequenced in a study of STAT3 mutations in large granular lymphocyte leukemia. Points from the study as a whole: Every T-cell large granular lymphocyte leukemia patient had at least one immunodominant TCR beta clonotype.

Generated by immunoSEQ multiplex PCR, the TCRdb table keeps only in-frame clones and is missing some. The sample includes about 6,000 clones, approximately 30% of them seen just once. These receptors have no identified antigens. The sequenced sample was peripheral blood mononuclear cells. Receptors originate from a middle-aged woman with T-cell large granular lymphocyte leukemia. Some clones in this sample may be carry-over from other donors' samples.

This clone was found a few times. This chain uses TRBV7-9 with TRBJ1-3; D possibly corresponds to TRBD1 (6 bases). There are 14 residues in the CDR3. Trimming took 5 bases from V and 6 from J, leaving 14 bases between them. Germline V lookup: CDR1 SEHNR, CDR2 FQNEAQ (reference sequence). The CDR3 nucleotides are TGTGCCAGCAGCGATATGAACAGGGTAAACACCATATATTTT. Translating it yields CASSDMNRVNTIYF.

CDR3 amino acids: CATSRDRAGQLNQPQHF. Written as DNA, the CDR3 is TGTGCCACCAGCAGAGATAGGGCAGGGCAGCTCAATCAGCCCCAGCATTTT. The chain links TRBV15 to TRBJ1-5; a weak D match, TRBD1 (5 bases). The CDR3 totals 17 residues. Germline loops: CDR1 LNHNV, CDR2 YYDKDF (reference sequence). V lost 0 bases and J lost 3, with 15 bases in between.

In this sample, this clone turned up a few times. This rearrangement joins TRBV18 to TRBJ1-2; D is uncertain. The CDR3 covers 16 residues. V lost 3 bases, J lost 0 bases, and 14 bases lay in between. Germline loops: CDR1 KGHSH, CDR2 LQKENI. The DNA of the CDR3 is TGTGCCAGCTCACCCGCCTCAGGAACTACTAACTATGGCTACACCTTC. Translating gives CASSPASGTTNYGYTF.

This clone showed up just a few times. The chain employs TRBV9 and TRBJ1-1; D remains unclear. The germline V gene encodes CDR1 SGDLS and CDR2 YYNGEE. Deletions cut 0 bases from V and 6 bases from J, with 9 bases between. This CDR3 has 13 amino acids. The CDR3 DNA follows: TGTGCCAGCAGCGTAGGTAGCGTTTCTGAAGCTTTCTTT. Encoded protein: CASSVGSVSEAFF. Looking up the rest from reference TRBV9 and TRBJ1-1 gives the full variable domain: DSGVTQTPKHLITATGQRVTLRCSPRSGDLSVYWYQQSLDQGLQFLIQYYNGEERAKGNILERFSAQQFPDLHSELNLSSLELGDSALYFCASSVGSVSEAFFGQGTRLTVV.

A few counts support this clone. The V and J genes are TRBV29-1 and TRBJ1-1; D is ambiguous. CDR3 length: 13 residues. V lost 4 bases, J lost 6 bases, and 15 bases lay in between. Germline V lookup: CDR1 SQVTM, CDR2 ANQGSEA. The CDR3 protein is CSVVIPGFPEAFF. The DNA for the CDR3 is TGCAGCGTTGTTATCCCGGGGTTCCCTGAAGCTTTCTTT.

CDR3: CASSQDSGGTGGKLFF. Written as DNA, the CDR3 is TGCGCCAGCAGCCAAGATAGTGGAGGGACCGGAGGAAAACTGTTTTTT. The genes are TRBV4-3 and TRBJ1-4; TRBD1 might be the D (5 bases). Germline V gene data show CDR1 as LGHNA and CDR2 as YSLEER. The CDR3 sequence is 16 residues long. Trimming removed 0 bases from V and 10 bases from J, with 18 bases in between.

V usage is TRBV10-3 and J usage is TRBJ1-2; D unresolved. Per germline, CDR1 ENHRY and CDR2 SYGVKD. The ends were cut back, 5 bases at V and 2 bases at J, with 12 bases in the middle. The CDR3 has 14 amino acids. CDR3 sequence (DNA): TGTGCCATCAGTCCGCCGGCTCTAAACTATGGCTACACCTTC. Its protein product is CAISPPALNYGYTF.

This clone came up once. V gene TRBV7-2 combines with J gene TRBJ2-7, with TRBD1 matching over 7 bases. V gave up 0 bases and J gave up 0 bases; unmatched junction bases: 5. Germline assignment: CDR1 SGHTA and CDR2 FQGNSA. The CDR3 has 16 residues. The DNA of the CDR3 is TGTGCCAGCAGCTTAGCAGGGACAGACCACTCCTACGAGCAGTACTTC. It is translated as CASSLAGTDHSYEQYF.